This is a list of T cell receptor beta chains from one sample in a study of T-cell reconstitution after alpha-beta-depleted transplantation in children. TCRdb ran MiXCR on the PCR reads and lists one entry per CDR3 protein. The data contain some 300,000 distinct CDR3 sequences, about 9.4% of them singletons. Sequenced material: PBMCs, taken before TCRalphabeta/CD19-depleted stem cell transplant. These TCRs come from a boy younger than two with acute myeloid leukemia, due to receive a stem cell transplant. Both conserved end residues are part of each CDR3. Fields, in order: D gene, V gene, clone size, J gene, CDR3 DNA, CDR3 protein. A D gene is named only where the DNA matches it firmly. Clone size, where shown, is once, few, many, or a class for clones that have expanded.

.,TRBV18,many,TRBJ2-1,TGTGCCAGCTCAGACAGCTCCTACAATGAGCAGTTCTTC,CASSDSSYNEQFF
.,TRBV4-2,many,TRBJ1-5,TGTGCCAGCAGCCAAGGTGTCCGGGCAGGGGCTTACTATAGCAATCAGCCCCAGCATTTT,CASSQGVRAGAYYSNQPQHF
TRBD2,TRBV5-1,.,TRBJ2-3,TGCGCCAGCAGCCCGGGACTAGCGGGGGTGCGGAGCACAGATACGCAGTATTTT,CASSPGLAGVRSTDTQYF
TRBD2,TRBV14,.,TRBJ2-2,TGTGCCAGCAGCCATGAAAGACTAGCGGGGGCCCCCGGGGAGCTGTTTTTT,CASSHERLAGAPGELFF
.,TRBV12-3/TRBV12-4,many,TRBJ2-4,TGTGCCAGCAGTTTTGGGTTCGGGCGAGACATTCAGTACTTC,CASSFGFGRDIQYF
TRBD1,TRBV11-1,many,TRBJ2-5,TGTGCCAGCAGCCGTGGAGTGTCCGGGACAGGGATACGTATGGAGACCCAGTACTTC,CASSRGVSGTGIRMETQYF
.,TRBV29-1,.,TRBJ1-1,TGCAGCGTCCTTACTATTTACATGAACACTGAAGCTTTCTTT,CSVLTIYMNTEAFF
.,TRBV28,many,TRBJ1-1,TGTGCCAGCAGTTTATTTGGTCAGGAGGTCAACACTGAAGCTTTCTTT,CASSLFGQEVNTEAFF
.,TRBV28,many,TRBJ1-1,TGTGCCAGCAGTTTATTAGGGGACACTGAAGCTTTCTTT,CASSLLGDTEAFF
TRBD2,TRBV7-9,many,TRBJ2-7,TGTGCCAGCAGAGCAGGGACTAGCGGGGAATACGAGCAGTACTTC,CASRAGTSGEYEQYF
.,TRBV6-5,many,TRBJ2-3,TGTGCCAGCAGTTACTCGAGTTTAGATACGCAGTATTTT,CASSYSSLDTQYF
.,TRBV7-8,many,TRBJ2-2,TGTGCCATCATTCACGCCGGGGAGCTGTTTTTT,CAIIHAGELFF
TRBD1,TRBV19,many,TRBJ2-7,TGTGCCAGTAGAACCACAGGGGCAATAACCTACGAGCAGTACTTC,CASRTTGAITYEQYF
TRBD2,TRBV7-6,many,TRBJ2-5,TGTGCCAGCAGCTTAGCCTTACTAGCGGGATTGGGGGAGACCCAGTACTTC,CASSLALLAGLGETQYF
TRBD1,TRBV7-8,few,TRBJ2-7,TGTGCCAGCAGTCGCACCCGAGGGACAGCCTACGAGCAGTACTTC,CASSRTRGTAYEQYF
TRBD2,TRBV12-3/TRBV12-4,many,TRBJ2-7,TGTGCCAGCAGTGCCGGGACTAGTAGTGCGGCTCGGTACTTC,CASSAGTSSAARYF
.,TRBV6-1,.,TRBJ2-7,TGTGCCAGCAGTCGGGCAGGGTTAAAGACCTACGAGCAGTACTTC,CASSRAGLKTYEQYF
.,TRBV12-3/TRBV12-4,many,TRBJ1-4,TGTGCCAGCACCAGGGCCTTTAATGAAAAACTGTTTTTT,CASTRAFNEKLFF
.,TRBV6-1,.,TRBJ2-6,TGTGCCAGCAGTGAACAGTCTCCTGGGGCCAACGTCCTGACTTTC,CASSEQSPGANVLTF
TRBD2,TRBV11-2,many,TRBJ2-7,TGTGCCAGCAGAGCCTCAACCGGGACTATTAACGAGCAGTACTTC,CASRASTGTINEQYF
.,TRBV7-8,many,TRBJ1-4,TGTGCCAGCAGCTTAGATGCCCTGGACAGCTTTAATGAAAAACTGTTTTTT,CASSLDALDSFNEKLFF
.,TRBV15,many,TRBJ2-5,TGTGCCACCAGCAGAGATCGGGGAGAGACCCAGTACTTC,CATSRDRGETQYF
TRBD2,TRBV20-1,many,TRBJ2-1,TGCAGTGCCAGGACTAGCGGGGGGTACAATGAGCAGTTCTTC,CSARTSGGYNEQFF
.,TRBV6-1,.,TRBJ1-1,TGTGCCAGCAGTGAAGCGTTTGTGAGGACTGAAGCTTTCTTT,CASSEAFVRTEAFF
.,TRBV6-5,few,TRBJ2-7,TGTGCCAGCAGTTACTCGAGCAGGTCTTACGAGCAGTACTTC,CASSYSSRSYEQYF
TRBD1,TRBV3-1,many,TRBJ2-7,TGTGCCAGCAGCCAAGTGGACAGGTCCTACGAGCAGTACTTC,CASSQVDRSYEQYF
.,TRBV19,few,TRBJ1-5,TGTGCCAGTAGTATAGGACAGGGCAATCAGCCCCAGCATTTT,CASSIGQGNQPQHF
.,TRBV7-8,many,TRBJ1-6,TGTGCCAGCAGCCGTGGTCGCGGGTATAATTCACCCCTCCACTTT,CASSRGRGYNSPLHF
TRBD1,TRBV30,few,TRBJ2-1,TGTGCCTGGAGTGGGGACAGGAGCTCCTACAATGAGCAGTTCTTC,CAWSGDRSSYNEQFF
.,TRBV7-3,few,TRBJ2-2,TGTGCCAGCAGCTTAAGGGGTAGCCCGGGCACCGGGGAGCTGTTTTTT,CASSLRGSPGTGELFF
.,TRBV11-2,many,TRBJ2-3,TGTGCCAGCAGCTTAATTCCCTTCACAGATACGCAGTATTTT,CASSLIPFTDTQYF
TRBD1,TRBV6-5,many,TRBJ2-5,TGTGCCAGCTGGGTTCCGGGACAGTATCAGGAGACCCAGTACTTC,CASWVPGQYQETQYF
.,TRBV28,.,TRBJ2-7,TGTGCCAGCAGTTTCGAACTCCCCTCCTACGAGCAGTACTTC,CASSFELPSYEQYF
TRBD2,TRBV5-6,.,TRBJ2-5,TGTGCCAGCAGCGGACTAGCGGGACAAGAGACCCAGTACTTC,CASSGLAGQETQYF
.,TRBV5-1,many,TRBJ2-3,TGCGCCAGCGCGGCGGGAGATACGCAGTATTTT,CASAAGDTQYF
.,TRBV12-3/TRBV12-4,many,TRBJ1-4,TGTGCCAGCAGTTGGGGACGGGGAACTAATGAAAAACTGTTTTTT,CASSWGRGTNEKLFF
.,TRBV7-9,many,TRBJ2-1,TGTGCCAGCAGCTTAAGGGCAGGGGCCCATGAGCAGTTCTTC,CASSLRAGAHEQFF
.,TRBV27,.,TRBJ2-7,TGTGCCAGCAGCTTAAGGGGGACAGGATTGGGAGGGGCCTACGAGCAGTACTTC,CASSLRGTGLGGAYEQYF
TRBD1,TRBV6-1,.,TRBJ2-7,TGTGCCAGCAACTTCTGGACAGGGGCCGAGTACGAGCAGTACTTC,CASNFWTGAEYEQYF
.,TRBV28,many,TRBJ2-3,TGTGCCAGCAGTTTCCCCGGACCGTTCACAGATACGCAGTATTTT,CASSFPGPFTDTQYF
.,TRBV10-3,many,TRBJ1-6,TGTGCCATCAGTGATGGGTTCCTAGGTTCACCCCTCCACTTT,CAISDGFLGSPLHF
.,TRBV20-1,many,TRBJ2-2,TGCAGTGCTAGAGAGGGGGGGGGGCCCGGGGAGCTGTTTTTT,CSAREGGGPGELFF
.,TRBV9,many,TRBJ2-5,TGTGCCAGCAGCGTAGCTGGGACCCAAGAGACCCAGTACTTC,CASSVAGTQETQYF
.,TRBV6-1,.,TRBJ2-2,TGTGCCAGCACCAGGGACTCTTCGAACACCGGGGAGCTGTTTTTT,CASTRDSSNTGELFF
.,TRBV5-1,many,TRBJ2-7,TGCGCCAGCAGTCTTGGCGGGACGGAAACATGGGAGCAGTACTTC,CASSLGGTETWEQYF
TRBD2,TRBV12-3/TRBV12-4,.,TRBJ2-3,TGTGCCAGTGGCCCTCTAGCGGGAGGGGGCACAGATACGCAGTATTTT,CASGPLAGGGTDTQYF
TRBD2,TRBV5-1,.,TRBJ2-1,TGCGCCAGCAGCTTGGCCGGGACTAGCGTGACCTACAATGAGCAGTTCTTC,CASSLAGTSVTYNEQFF
.,TRBV5-8,many,TRBJ1-1,TGTGCCAGCAGCAGCGCGGGACTCTCGAACACTGAAGCTTTCTTT,CASSSAGLSNTEAFF
.,TRBV5-5,many,TRBJ2-4,TGTGCCAGCAGTTTCGGGTTAGCCAAAAACATTCAGTACTTC,CASSFGLAKNIQYF
.,TRBV1,.,TRBJ2-2,TGTGCCAGCAGCCAACATTGGCCGACTCCGACCGGGGAGCTGTTTTTT,CASSQHWPTPTGELFF
TRBD1,TRBV11-2,few,TRBJ1-5,TGTGCCAGCAGCTTAGGACAAGGGGGCCCTTTTTATAGCAATCAGCCCCAGCATTTT,CASSLGQGGPFYSNQPQHF
.,TRBV28,.,TRBJ1-1,TGTGCCAGCAGTTTACTAGGGTTTGAAGCTTTCTTT,CASSLLGFEAFF
TRBD1,TRBV5-6,many,TRBJ2-7,TGTGCCAGCAGCTTCGGGACAGGGTCCTACGAGCAGTACTTC,CASSFGTGSYEQYF
.,TRBV19,few,TRBJ1-2,TGTGCCAGTAGTCACGCAGGGACTAACTATGGCTACACCTTC,CASSHAGTNYGYTF
TRBD2,TRBV25-1,few,TRBJ2-1,TGTGCCAGCAGTGAATATAGAGTAGCGGGGGGATACAATGAGCAGTTCTTC,CASSEYRVAGGYNEQFF